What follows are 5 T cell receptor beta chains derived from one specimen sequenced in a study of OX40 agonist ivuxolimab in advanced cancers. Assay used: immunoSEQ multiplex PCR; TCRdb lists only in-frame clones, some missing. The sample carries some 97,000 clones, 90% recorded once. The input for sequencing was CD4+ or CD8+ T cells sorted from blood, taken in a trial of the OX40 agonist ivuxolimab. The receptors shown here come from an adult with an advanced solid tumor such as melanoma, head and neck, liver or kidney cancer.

CDR3 DNA sequence: TGCGCCAGCAGTGGGACTAGCGGGATTACCAACGAGCAGTACTTC. Protein product: CASSGTSGITNEQYF. This chain uses TRBV10-1 with TRBJ2-7; 12 nucleotides line up with TRBD2. The J segment lost 5 bases and the V segment lost 4 bases, leaving 6 bases of the junction unmatched. The CDR3 contains 15 residues. Germline V gene sequence: CDR1 WNHNN, CDR2 SYGVQD (reference sequence).

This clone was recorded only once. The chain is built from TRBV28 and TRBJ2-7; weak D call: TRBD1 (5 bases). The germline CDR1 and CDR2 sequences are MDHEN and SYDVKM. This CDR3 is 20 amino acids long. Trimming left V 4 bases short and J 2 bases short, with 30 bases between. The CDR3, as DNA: TGTGCCAGCAGTTCCCCCAGTACTGGGCTGAGTTCTGACAGTGCCTACGAGCAGTACTTC. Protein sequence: CASSSPSTGLSSDSAYEQYF.

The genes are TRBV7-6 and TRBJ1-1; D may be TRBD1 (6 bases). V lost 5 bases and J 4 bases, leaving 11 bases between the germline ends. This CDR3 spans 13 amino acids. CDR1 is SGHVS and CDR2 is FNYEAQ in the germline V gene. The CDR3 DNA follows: TGTGCCAGCAGCCAGGGCAGGGGCACTGAAGCTTTCTTT. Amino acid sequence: CASSQGRGTEAFF.

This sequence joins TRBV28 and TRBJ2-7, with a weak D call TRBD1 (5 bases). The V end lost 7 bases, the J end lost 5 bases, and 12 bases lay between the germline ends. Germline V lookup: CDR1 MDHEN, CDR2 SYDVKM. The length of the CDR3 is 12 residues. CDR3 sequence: CASTGQFDEQYF. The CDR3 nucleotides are TGTGCCAGCACAGGGCAGTTTGACGAGCAGTACTTC.

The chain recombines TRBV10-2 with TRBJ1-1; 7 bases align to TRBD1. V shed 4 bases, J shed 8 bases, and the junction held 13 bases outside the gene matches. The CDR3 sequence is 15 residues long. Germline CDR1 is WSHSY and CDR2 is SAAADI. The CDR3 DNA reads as TGCGCCAGCAGTGGACACTCCGGCCAGGGGGGGGAAGCTTTCTTT. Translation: CASSGHSGQGGEAFF.